This T cell receptor (beta chain) was captured by sequencing in a study of T cell responses to AZD1222 COVID-19 vaccine (dated by TCRdb to the early 2020s). About the full investigation: A total of around 240 trial participants underwent TCR sequencing, of whom roughly 210 had received two doses of AZD1222 and around 25 had received two doses of the MenACWY control vaccine. Trial participants were enrolled by age into subgroups of 18-55, 56-69 and 70-plus years, and around 140, 26 and 57 TCR-sequenced participants, respectively, were included in these subgroups. Overall study outcomes, separate from this receptor: No day 14 peak-response samples were available, so repertoires were characterized only after the peak T cell response. Nearly half of unique spike-specific TCRs reportedly recognized epitopes outside regions mutated in the B.1.351 and B.1.1.7 variants. The 56-69-year group was small, and its depth increase did not reach significance, likely because of low power. Participants were mostly white British, with more females than males. The authors suggested clonal diversity may have been underestimated. A significant rise in spike-specific TCR breadth and depth was observed after two AZD1222 doses relative to day 0 and relative to MenACWY recipients. Conclusions about previously exposed vaccinees were limited because only six AZD1222 recipients were SARS-CoV-2 seropositive at baseline. CD4 TCRs associated with the vaccine covered the entire spike protein, and the dominant responses were in regions 160-218 and 743-854.

The time point label, read with the paper, signifies: about 28 days (+/-7) after the second vaccine dose. Because spike-specific TCR depth and breadth did not differ between the two schedules, AZD1222 recipients who got a second dose at roughly 4 weeks were pooled with those who got a second dose at roughly 12 weeks. Samples from vaccinated people were obtained from the UK trials COV001 and COV002, which included a single-blind randomized controlled phase 2/3 trial of AZD1222 (ChAdOx1 nCoV-19) in healthy adults. For TCRbeta chain sequencing, PBMC samples were collected from trial participants at day 0 and at day 28 after the second dose. The CDR3 measures 14 amino acids from cysteine to phenylalanine. CDR3 DNA only is kept here, 42 bases in frame from base 1. Between the V and J ends, shortened by 7 bases and 5 bases respectively, the junction contains 15 bases. CDR1 and CDR2 were assigned from the germline V gene as SGDLS and YYNGEE.

About this clone itself: Its antigen is not yet known. No qualities accompany the bases; no much larger clone lies one base away.

The CDR3 regions of human TCRbeta chains were analyzed by immunosequencing. In the source study's methods: Repertoire TCRs were checked for matches against a reference library of SARS-CoV-2-specific TCRs that had been generated using the MIRA antigen-specificity platform. Breadth was defined as the fraction of unique TCRs that were SARS-CoV-2-associated, and depth was defined as the fraction of total T cells that were SARS-CoV-2-associated. Using the MIRA data, each spike-specific TCR was mapped to the spike region that the TCR reacts to and placed in a CD4 or CD8 class. Log10-transformed breadth and depth values were compared by one-way ANOVA with Sidak's multiple comparisons tests. In TCRdb, the immuneACCESS table is reduced to in-frame sequences with V and J assigned. These tables do not hold every clone; where another copy was compared, an unresolved V gene accounts for under half, and the others remain unexplained. The V and J calls and clone size come from that table; D and trimming were worked out from the DNA. In this sample the table shows over 100,000 clones, approximately 87% of which occur a single time. The top ten clonotypes cover roughly 4.5% of the sample.

Sample: peripheral blood, taken 28 days after the second AZD1222 dose. The chain is made from TRBV9 and TRBJ2-2; D gene: possibly TRBD1, on 6 matching bases. The clonotype was recovered from an adult who received the AZD1222 COVID-19 vaccine. The CDR3 protein: CASERDTPTGELFF. The sequenced DNA: TGTGCCAGCGAAAGGGACACCCCTACCGGGGAGCTGTTTTTT.